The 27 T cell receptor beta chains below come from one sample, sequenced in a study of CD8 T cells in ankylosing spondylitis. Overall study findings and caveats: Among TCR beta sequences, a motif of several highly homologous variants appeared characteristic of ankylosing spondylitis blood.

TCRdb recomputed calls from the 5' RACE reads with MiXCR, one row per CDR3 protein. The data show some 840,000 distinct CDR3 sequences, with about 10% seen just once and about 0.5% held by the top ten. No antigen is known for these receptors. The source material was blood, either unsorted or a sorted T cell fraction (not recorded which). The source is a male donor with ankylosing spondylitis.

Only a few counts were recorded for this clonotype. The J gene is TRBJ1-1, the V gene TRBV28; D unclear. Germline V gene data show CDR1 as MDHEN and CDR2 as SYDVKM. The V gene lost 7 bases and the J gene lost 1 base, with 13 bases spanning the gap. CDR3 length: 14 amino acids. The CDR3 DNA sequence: TGTGCCAGCAATGGTCCCCATTCGAACACTGAAGCTTTCTTT. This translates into CASNGPHSNTEAFF.

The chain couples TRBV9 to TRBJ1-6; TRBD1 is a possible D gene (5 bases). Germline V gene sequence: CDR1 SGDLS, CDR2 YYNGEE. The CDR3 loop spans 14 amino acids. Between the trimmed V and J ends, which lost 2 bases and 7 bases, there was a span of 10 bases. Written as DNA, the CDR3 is TGTGCCAGCAGCGTCGAGGGGCGGAATTCACCCCTCCACTTT. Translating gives CASSVEGRNSPLHF. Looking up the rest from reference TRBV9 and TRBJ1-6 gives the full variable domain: DSGVTQTPKHLITATGQRVTLRCSPRSGDLSVYWYQQSLDQGLQFLIQYYNGEERAKGNILERFSAQQFPDLHSELNLSSLELGDSALYFCASSVEGRNSPLHFGNGTRLTVT.

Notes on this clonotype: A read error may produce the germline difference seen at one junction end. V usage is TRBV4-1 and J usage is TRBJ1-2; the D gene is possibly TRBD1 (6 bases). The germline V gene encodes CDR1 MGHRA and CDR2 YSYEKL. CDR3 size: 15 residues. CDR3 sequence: CASTQGGYPAYGYTF. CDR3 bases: TGCGCCAGCACCCAAGGGGGGTACCCAGCGTATGGCTACACCTTC.

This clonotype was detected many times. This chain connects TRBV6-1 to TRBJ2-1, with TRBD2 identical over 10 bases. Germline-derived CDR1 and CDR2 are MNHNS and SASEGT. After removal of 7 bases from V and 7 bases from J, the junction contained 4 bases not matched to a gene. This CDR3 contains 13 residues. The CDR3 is CASKLAGRNEQFF. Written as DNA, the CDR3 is TGTGCCAGCAAACTAGCGGGGAGAAATGAGCAGTTCTTC.

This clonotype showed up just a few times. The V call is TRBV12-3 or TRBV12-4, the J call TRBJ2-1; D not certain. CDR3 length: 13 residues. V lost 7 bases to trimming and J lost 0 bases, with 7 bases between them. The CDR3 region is CASTASSYNEQFF. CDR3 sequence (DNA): TGTGCCAGCACGGCGAGCTCCTACAATGAGCAGTTCTTC.

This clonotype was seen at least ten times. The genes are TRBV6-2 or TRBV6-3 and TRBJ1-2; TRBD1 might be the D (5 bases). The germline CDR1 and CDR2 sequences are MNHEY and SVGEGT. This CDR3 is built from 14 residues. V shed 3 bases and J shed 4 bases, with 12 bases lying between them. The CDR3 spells CASSYPGPSYGYTF. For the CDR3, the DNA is TGTGCCAGCAGTTATCCGGGACCGAGCTATGGCTACACCTTC.

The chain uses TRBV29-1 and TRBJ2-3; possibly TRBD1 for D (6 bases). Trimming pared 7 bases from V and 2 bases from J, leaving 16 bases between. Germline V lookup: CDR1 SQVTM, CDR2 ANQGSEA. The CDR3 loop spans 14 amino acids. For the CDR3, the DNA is TGCAGCGCCGGACAATCAGGGGTCACAGATACGCAGTATTTT. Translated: CSAGQSGVTDTQYF.

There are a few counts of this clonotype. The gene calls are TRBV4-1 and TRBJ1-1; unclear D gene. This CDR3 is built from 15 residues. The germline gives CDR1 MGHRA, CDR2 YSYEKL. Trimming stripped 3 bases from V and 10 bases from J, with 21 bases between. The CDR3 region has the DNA TGCGCCAGCAGCCAGGATCGAGCGGACGCTAGGGTAGCTTTCTTT. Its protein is CASSQDRADARVAFF.

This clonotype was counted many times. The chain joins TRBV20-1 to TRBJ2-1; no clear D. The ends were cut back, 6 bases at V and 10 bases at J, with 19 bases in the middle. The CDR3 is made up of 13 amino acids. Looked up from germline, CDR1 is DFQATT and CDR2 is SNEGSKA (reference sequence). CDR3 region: CSARSVLREEQFF. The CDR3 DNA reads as TGCAGTGCCCGGTCGGTTCTTCGAGAGGAGCAGTTCTTC.

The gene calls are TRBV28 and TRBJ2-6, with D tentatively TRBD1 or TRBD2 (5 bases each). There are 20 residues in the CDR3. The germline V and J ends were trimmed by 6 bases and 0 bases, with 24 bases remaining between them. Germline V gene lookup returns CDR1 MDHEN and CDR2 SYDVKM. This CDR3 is CASSLAFRGAGDSGANVLTF. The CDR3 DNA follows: TGTGCCAGCAGCTTAGCCTTCCGGGGCGCTGGCGACTCTGGGGCCAACGTCCTGACTTTC.

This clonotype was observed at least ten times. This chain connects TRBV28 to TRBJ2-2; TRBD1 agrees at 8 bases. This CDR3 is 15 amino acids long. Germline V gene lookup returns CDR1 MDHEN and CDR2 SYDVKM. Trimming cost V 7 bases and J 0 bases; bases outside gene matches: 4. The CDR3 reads CASNPGGANTGELFF. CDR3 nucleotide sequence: TGTGCCAGCAACCCAGGGGGCGCGAACACCGGGGAGCTGTTTTTT.

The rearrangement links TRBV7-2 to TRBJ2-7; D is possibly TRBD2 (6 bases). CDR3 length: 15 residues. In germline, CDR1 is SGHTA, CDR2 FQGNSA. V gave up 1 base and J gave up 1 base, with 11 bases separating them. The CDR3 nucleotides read TGTGCCAGCAGCTTAGTTTGGACTATTTCCTACGAGCAGTACTTC. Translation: CASSLVWTISYEQYF.

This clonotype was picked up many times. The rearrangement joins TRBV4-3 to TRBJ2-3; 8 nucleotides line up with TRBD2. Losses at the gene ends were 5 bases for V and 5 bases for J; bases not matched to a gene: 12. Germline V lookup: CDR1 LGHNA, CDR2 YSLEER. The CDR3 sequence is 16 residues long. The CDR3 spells CASSLLRGGLGDTQYF. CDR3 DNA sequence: TGCGCCAGCAGCTTACTCCGGGGGGGCCTTGGAGATACGCAGTATTTT.

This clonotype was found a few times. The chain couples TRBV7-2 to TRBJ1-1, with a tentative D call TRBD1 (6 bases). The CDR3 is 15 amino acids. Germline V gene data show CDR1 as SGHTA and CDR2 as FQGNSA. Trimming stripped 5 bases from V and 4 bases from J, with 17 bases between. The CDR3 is CASSLRPGAVTEAFF. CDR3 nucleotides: TGTGCCAGCAGCCTCCGTCCGGGGGCTGTCACTGAAGCTTTCTTT.

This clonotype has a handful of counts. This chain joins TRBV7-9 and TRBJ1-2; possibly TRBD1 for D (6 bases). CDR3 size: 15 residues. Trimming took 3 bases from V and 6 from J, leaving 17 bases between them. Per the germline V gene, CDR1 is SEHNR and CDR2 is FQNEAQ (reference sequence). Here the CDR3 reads CASSFSGALINGYTF. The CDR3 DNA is TGTGCCAGCAGCTTTTCAGGGGCGCTAATCAATGGCTACACCTTC.

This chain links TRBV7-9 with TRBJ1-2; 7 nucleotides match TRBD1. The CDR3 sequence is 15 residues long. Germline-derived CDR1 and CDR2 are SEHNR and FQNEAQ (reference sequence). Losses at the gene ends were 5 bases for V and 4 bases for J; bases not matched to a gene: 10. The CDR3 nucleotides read TGTGCCAGCAGCCCTCCGGGACAGTTACGCTATGGCTACACCTTC. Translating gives CASSPPGQLRYGYTF.

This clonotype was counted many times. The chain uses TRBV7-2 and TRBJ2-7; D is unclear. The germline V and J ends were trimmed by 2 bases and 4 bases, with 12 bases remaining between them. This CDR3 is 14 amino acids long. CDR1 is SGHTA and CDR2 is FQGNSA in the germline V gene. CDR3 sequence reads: CASSLSIDRYEQYF. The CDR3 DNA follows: TGTGCCAGCAGCTTAAGTATAGATAGGTACGAGCAGTACTTC.

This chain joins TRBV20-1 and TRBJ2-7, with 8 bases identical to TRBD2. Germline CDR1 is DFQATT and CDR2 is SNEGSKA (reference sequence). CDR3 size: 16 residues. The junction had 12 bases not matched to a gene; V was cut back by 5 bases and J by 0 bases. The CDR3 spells CSAASSRGGDSYEQYF. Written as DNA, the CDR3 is TGCAGTGCTGCCAGCTCTCGGGGGGGTGACTCCTACGAGCAGTACTTC.

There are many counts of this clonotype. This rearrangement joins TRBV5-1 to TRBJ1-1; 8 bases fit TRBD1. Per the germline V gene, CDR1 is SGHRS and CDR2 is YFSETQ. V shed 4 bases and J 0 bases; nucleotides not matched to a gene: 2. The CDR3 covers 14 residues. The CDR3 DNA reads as TGCGCCAGCAGCCAGGGGGCTATGAACACTGAAGCTTTCTTT. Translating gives CASSQGAMNTEAFF.

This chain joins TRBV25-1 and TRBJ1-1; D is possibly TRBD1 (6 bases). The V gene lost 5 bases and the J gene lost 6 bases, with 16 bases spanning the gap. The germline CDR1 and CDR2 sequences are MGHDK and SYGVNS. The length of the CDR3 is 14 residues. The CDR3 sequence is CASSSSRDMAEAFF. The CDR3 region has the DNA TGTGCCAGCAGTTCGAGCCGGGACATGGCTGAAGCTTTCTTT. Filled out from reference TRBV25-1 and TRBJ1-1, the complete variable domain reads EADIYQTPRYLVIGTGKKITLECSQTMGHDKMYWYQQDPGMELHLIHYSYGVNSTEKGDLSSESTVSRIRTEHFPLTLESARPSHTSQYLCASSSSRDMAEAFFGQGTRLTVV.

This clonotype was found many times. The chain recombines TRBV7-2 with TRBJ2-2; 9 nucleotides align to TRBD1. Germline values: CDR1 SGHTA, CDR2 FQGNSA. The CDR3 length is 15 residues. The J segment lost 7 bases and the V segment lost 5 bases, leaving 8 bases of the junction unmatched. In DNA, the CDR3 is TGTGCCAGCAGCACCAGACAGGGGGTGGTCGGGGAGCTGTTTTTT. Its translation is CASSTRQGVVGELFF. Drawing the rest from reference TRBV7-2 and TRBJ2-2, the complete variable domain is GAGVSQSPSNKVTEKGKDVELRCDPISGHTALYWYRQSLGQGLEFLIYFQGNSAPDKSGLPSDRFSAERTGGSVSTLTIQRTQQEDSAVYLCASSTRQGVVGELFFGEGSRLTVL.

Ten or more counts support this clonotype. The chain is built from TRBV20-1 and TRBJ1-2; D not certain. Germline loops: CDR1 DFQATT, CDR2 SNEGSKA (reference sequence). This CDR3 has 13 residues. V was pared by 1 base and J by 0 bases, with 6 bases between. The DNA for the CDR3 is TGCAGTGCTAGAGTGGATCCTAACTATGGCTACACCTTC. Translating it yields CSARVDPNYGYTF.

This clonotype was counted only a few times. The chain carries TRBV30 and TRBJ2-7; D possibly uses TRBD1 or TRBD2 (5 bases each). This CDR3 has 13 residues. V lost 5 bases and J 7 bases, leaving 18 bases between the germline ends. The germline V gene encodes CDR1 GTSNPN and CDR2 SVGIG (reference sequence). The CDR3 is CAWGEEGSWEQYF. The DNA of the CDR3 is TGTGCCTGGGGGGAAGAGGGGTCTTGGGAGCAGTACTTC.

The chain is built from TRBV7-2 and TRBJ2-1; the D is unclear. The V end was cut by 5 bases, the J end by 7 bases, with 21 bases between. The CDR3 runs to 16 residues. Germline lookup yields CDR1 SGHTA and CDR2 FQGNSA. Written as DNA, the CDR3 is TGTGCCAGCAGCCCCCAAGGGTCAGGCGTTCGGAATGAGCAGTTCTTC. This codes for CASSPQGSGVRNEQFF.

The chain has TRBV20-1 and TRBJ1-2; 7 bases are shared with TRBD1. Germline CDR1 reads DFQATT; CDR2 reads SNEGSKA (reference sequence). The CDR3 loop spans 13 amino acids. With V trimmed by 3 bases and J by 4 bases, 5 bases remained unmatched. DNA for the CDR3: TGCAGTGCTAGGCATACAGGGGCCTATGGCTACACCTTC. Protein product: CSARHTGAYGYTF.

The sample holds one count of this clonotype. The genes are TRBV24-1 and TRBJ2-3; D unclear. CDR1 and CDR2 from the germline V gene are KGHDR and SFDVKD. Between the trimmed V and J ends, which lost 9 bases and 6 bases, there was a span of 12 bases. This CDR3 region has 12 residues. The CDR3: CATARNDDTQYF. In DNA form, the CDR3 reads TGTGCCACCGCTCGGAACGATGATACGCAGTATTTT.

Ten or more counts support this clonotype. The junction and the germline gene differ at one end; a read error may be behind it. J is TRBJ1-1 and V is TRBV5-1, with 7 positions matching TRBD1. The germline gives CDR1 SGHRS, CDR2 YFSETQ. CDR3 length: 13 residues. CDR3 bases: TGTGCCAGCAGCTGGGACAGGAACACTGAAGCTTTCTTT. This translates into CASSWDRNTEAFF.